The 23 T cell receptor beta chains listed next were all sequenced from one sample in a study of OX40 agonist ivuxolimab in advanced cancers. This table comes from immunoSEQ multiplex PCR, and its TCRdb copy is limited to in-frame clones, with some not included. This table holds about 82,000 clones, over 65% found once. Sample: CD4+ or CD8+ T cells sorted from blood, taken in a trial of the OX40 agonist ivuxolimab. Receptor source: an adult with an advanced solid tumor such as melanoma, head and neck, liver or kidney cancer.

In nucleotides, the CDR3 is TGTGCCAGCAGCACCCACACTAATCAGCCCCAGCATTTT. Amino acid sequence: CASSTHTNQPQHF. The chain employs TRBV7-2 and TRBJ1-5, with D unclear. Germline CDR1 reads SGHTA; CDR2 reads FQGNSA. Trimming left V 5 bases short and J 4 bases short, with 9 bases between. This CDR3 is built from 13 residues.

V and J are TRBV6-5 and TRBJ1-2; D is possibly TRBD1 (5 bases). The germline V and J ends were trimmed by 0 bases and 8 bases, with 13 bases remaining between them. Germline V CDR1 and CDR2: MNHEY, SVGAGI. The CDR3 runs to 14 residues. For the CDR3, the DNA is TGTGCCAGCAGTTACTCGGGACGGCTAGGGGGCTACACCTTC. This encodes CASSYSGRLGGYTF.

The genes are TRBV7-9 and TRBJ2-2; 8 nucleotides match TRBD1. CDR3 size: 15 residues. V lost 9 bases and J lost 7; bases outside the gene matches: 13. The germline V gene encodes CDR1 SEHNR and CDR2 FQNEAQ (reference sequence). This CDR3 reads CASFRQGTRGGELFF. The CDR3 DNA sequence: TGTGCCAGTTTTAGACAGGGGACAAGGGGCGGGGAGCTGTTTTTT.

The chain recombines TRBV5-1 with TRBJ1-2; D perhaps matches TRBD1 (5 bases). Germline-derived CDR1 and CDR2 are SGHRS and YFSETQ. The length of the CDR3 is 13 residues. V gave up 4 bases and J gave up 7 bases, with 14 bases separating them. DNA for the CDR3: TGCGCCAGCAGCGGAGGGGATGCAAGTGGCTACACCTTC. This gives the protein CASSGGDASGYTF. The full variable domain, completed using reference TRBV5-1 and TRBJ1-2, is KAGVTQTPRYLIKTRGQQVTLSCSPISGHRSVSWYQQTPGQGLQFLFEYFSETQRNKGNFPGRFSGRQFSNSRSEMNVSTLELGDSALYLCASSGGDASGYTFGSGTRLTVV.

The CDR3 nucleotides are TGTGCCAGCAGCTTAGTTAGTCCAGATACGCAGTATTTT. This gives the protein CASSLVSPDTQYF. The V and J genes are TRBV7-9 and TRBJ2-3; D ambiguous. Germline CDR1 and CDR2: SEHNR and FQNEAQ (reference sequence). Trimming shortened V by 1 base and J by 4 bases, and 6 bases separated the two germline ends. The CDR3 consists of 13 residues.

The chain employs TRBV11-2 and TRBJ2-4; 7 positions match TRBD2. The V gene end was trimmed by 1 base and the J gene end by 1 base; junction bases not matched to a gene: 13. The CDR3 contains 19 residues. Germline V gene data show CDR1 as SGHAT and CDR2 as FQNNGV. CDR3 nucleotide sequence: TGTGCCAGCAGCTTAGCAGTCGGGGGGAGGCCCCGGGCCAAAAACATTCAGTACTTC. Residues: CASSLAVGGRPRAKNIQYF.

V usage is TRBV12-5 and J usage is TRBJ2-2, with 9 bases matching TRBD1. V lost 5 bases to trimming and J lost 5 bases; unmatched junction nucleotides: 9. The V gene's germline CDR1 is LGHNT and CDR2 FRNRAP. The CDR3 has 16 amino acids. Here the CDR3 DNA reads TGTGCTAGTGGTCAGGGACAGGGAGGGATGACCGGGGAGCTGTTTTTT. It translates to CASGQGQGGMTGELFF.

This chain connects TRBV19 to TRBJ1-1; 8 bases line up with TRBD1. The CDR3 covers 14 residues. Germline CDR1 LNHDA, CDR2 SQIVND (reference sequence). Trimming cost V 7 bases and J 6 bases; bases outside gene matches: 10. CDR3 residues: CASTDGQGFPEAFF. The CDR3 region has the DNA TGTGCCAGTACCGACGGACAGGGTTTCCCTGAAGCTTTCTTT.

This chain links TRBV11-2 with TRBJ2-6; tentative D call: TRBD2 (6 bases). CDR3 length: 15 residues. V was shortened by 6 bases and J by 0 bases, with 9 bases between the two germline ends. Germline assignment: CDR1 SGHAT and CDR2 FQNNGV. The CDR3 here is CASRRGYSGANVLTF. In DNA, the CDR3 is TGTGCCAGCAGGCGGGGATACTCTGGGGCCAACGTCCTGACTTTC.

The chain is built from TRBV7-9 and TRBJ2-3; TRBD1 agrees at 7 bases. The CDR3 consists of 14 residues. Trimming removed 5 bases from V and 3 bases from J; junction bases left unmatched: 5. Germline V gene sequence: CDR1 SEHNR, CDR2 FQNEAQ (reference sequence). The CDR3 sequence is CASSPQTGTDTQYF. The CDR3 nucleotides read TGTGCCAGCAGCCCTCAGACAGGGACAGATACGCAGTATTTT. Full variable domain (missing parts from reference TRBV7-9 and TRBJ2-3): DTGVSQNPRHKITKRGQNVTFRCDPISEHNRLYWYRQTLGQGPEFLTYFQNEAQLEKSRLLSDRFSAERPKGSFSTLEIQRTEQGDSAMYLCASSPQTGTDTQYFGPGTRLTVL.

A remark on this clone: One end of the junction varies from germline; a read error may be responsible. The CDR3 sequence is CVSSLVLGQGEETQYF. The CDR3 DNA follows: TGTGTCAGCAGCTTGGTCCTCGGACAGGGAGAAGAGACCCAGTACTTC. This chain joins TRBV5-6 and TRBJ2-5; TRBD1 aligns across 8 bases. This CDR3 has 16 residues. CDR1 is SGHDT and CDR2 is YYEEEE in the germline V gene.

This clone turned up a few times. The chain combines TRBV7-2 with TRBJ1-6; TRBD1 agrees at 8 bases. V was clipped by 6 bases and J by 7 bases; unmatched bases: 14. The CDR3 is 17 residues long. The V gene's germline CDR1 is SGHTA and CDR2 FQGNSA. DNA for the CDR3: TGTGCCAGCAGGGGATCCGGTACCAGGGGGCGGAATTCACCCCTCCACTTT. Its translation: CASRGSGTRGRNSPLHF.

This chain uses TRBV7-9 with TRBJ2-3; D unclear. V was trimmed by 6 bases and J by 7 bases, leaving 5 bases between them. Per germline, CDR1 SEHNR and CDR2 FQNEAQ (reference sequence). CDR3 length: 10 amino acids. The CDR3 DNA is TGTGCCAGCAGGGCAAATACGCAGTATTTT. Its protein product is CASRANTQYF. The full variable domain, completed using reference TRBV7-9 and TRBJ2-3, is DTGVSQNPRHKITKRGQNVTFRCDPISEHNRLYWYRQTLGQGPEFLTYFQNEAQLEKSRLLSDRFSAERPKGSFSTLEIQRTEQGDSAMYLCASRANTQYFGPGTRLTVL.

V gene TRBV5-1 combines with J gene TRBJ2-1; the D is unclear. CDR1 is SGHRS and CDR2 is YFSETQ in the germline V gene. The CDR3 is made up of 15 amino acids. Trimming removed 0 bases from V and 5 bases from J, with 12 bases in between. The CDR3 region is CASSLAEVADNEQFF. In nucleotides, the CDR3 is TGCGCCAGCAGCTTGGCCGAGGTGGCTGACAATGAGCAGTTCTTC. The full variable domain, rest sourced from reference TRBV5-1 and TRBJ2-1, is KAGVTQTPRYLIKTRGQQVTLSCSPISGHRSVSWYQQTPGQGLQFLFEYFSETQRNKGNFPGRFSGRQFSNSRSEMNVSTLELGDSALYLCASSLAEVADNEQFFGPGTRLTVL.

The gene calls are TRBV10-1 and TRBJ2-7; 7 bases match TRBD1. Germline assignment: CDR1 WNHNN and CDR2 SYGVQD (reference sequence). The CDR3 is 15 residues long. V gave up 2 bases and J gave up 2 bases; unmatched junction bases: 6. The CDR3 DNA follows: TGCGCCAGCAGTGAGCCACCGGGACAGCCCTACGAGCAGTACTTC. It translates to CASSEPPGQPYEQYF.

The chain carries TRBV7-2 and TRBJ2-4; D is possibly TRBD1 (6 bases). CDR1 SGHTA and CDR2 FQGNSA come from the germline V gene. This CDR3 contains 13 residues. The germline V and J ends were trimmed by 2 bases and 7 bases, with 9 bases remaining between them. CDR3 DNA: TGTGCCAGCAGCTTAACAGGGCTGAACATTCAGTACTTC. Translated: CASSLTGLNIQYF.

The CDR3 is CASSYRGGPKAETQYF. The CDR3 coding sequence is TGTGCCAGCAGCTACCGAGGGGGGCCCAAGGCGGAGACCCAGTACTTC. The V gene is TRBV7-2, the J gene TRBJ2-5, with D perhaps matching TRBD1 or TRBD2 (6 bases each). The germline V and J ends were trimmed by 4 bases and 5 bases, with 20 bases remaining between them. CDR3 length: 16 residues. Per the germline V gene, CDR1 is SGHTA and CDR2 is FQGNSA.

The CDR3 sequence is CASSEGQGLDTIYF. The CDR3 bases are TGTGCCAGCAGCGAAGGGCAGGGGTTGGACACCATATATTTT. The rearrangement joins TRBV9 to TRBJ1-3, with D perhaps matching TRBD1 (6 bases). This CDR3 is built from 14 residues. Germline assignment: CDR1 SGDLS and CDR2 YYNGEE. V gave up 3 bases and J gave up 8 bases, with 15 bases separating them.

This chain joins TRBV6-5 and TRBJ1-5; D not resolved. The germline CDR1 and CDR2 sequences are MNHEY and SVGAGI. The CDR3 contains 15 residues. The V gene lost 0 bases and the J gene lost 0 bases, with 6 bases spanning the gap. The CDR3, as DNA: TGTGCCAGCAGTTACTCGCCTTTTAGCAATCAGCCCCAGCATTTT. It specifies CASSYSPFSNQPQHF.

The genes are TRBV7-6 and TRBJ2-7, with a weak D call TRBD1 (7 bases). The CDR3 totals 14 residues. The ends were cut back, 1 base at V and 3 bases at J, with 10 bases in the middle. CDR1 and CDR2 (germline): SGHVS, FNYEAQ. CDR3 loop: CASSLGQGGYEQYF. CDR3 nucleotide sequence: TGTGCCAGCAGCTTAGGGCAGGGGGGCTACGAGCAGTACTTC.

The chain combines TRBV11-2 with TRBJ2-1, with 8 bases fitting TRBD2. The CDR3 is made up of 15 amino acids. Looked up from germline, CDR1 is SGHAT and CDR2 is FQNNGV. The trim removed 3 bases at V and 5 bases at J, leaving 6 bases unmatched. DNA of the CDR3: TGTGCCAGCAGCTTTTCTAGCGGGCTTAACAATGAGCAGTTCTTC. This encodes CASSFSSGLNNEQFF.

J is TRBJ2-6 and V is TRBV7-3; 8 bases agree with TRBD1. The CDR3 is 17 amino acids. Trimming at V came to 5 bases and at J to 1 base, leaving 7 bases not matched to a gene. Germline CDR1 reads SGHTA; CDR2 reads FQGTGA. The CDR3: CASSPHTGGSGANVLTF. The CDR3 DNA is TGTGCCAGCAGCCCTCACACAGGGGGATCTGGGGCCAACGTCCTGACTTTC.

Written as DNA, the CDR3 is TGTGCCACCAGCACCCGAACCCTGCTTGGGGCTGGCTACACCTTC. The encoded protein is CATSTRTLLGAGYTF. J is TRBJ1-2 and V is TRBV15, with a tentative D call TRBD1 (5 bases). The germline V gene encodes CDR1 LNHNV and CDR2 YYDKDF (reference sequence). V lost 4 bases to trimming and J lost 7 bases, with 19 bases between them. The CDR3 extends over 15 amino acids.